Each of the 23 T cell receptor beta chains below was sequenced from the same sample in a study of a mutant IDH1 vaccine in newly diagnosed glioma (dated by TCRdb to the early 2020s). These receptors lack a known antigen. Library prep was done by the immunoSEQ multiplex PCR assay. Imported from immuneACCESS, the table was reduced by TCRdb to in-frame sequences with V and J called. These copies leave out some clones; in studies compared against another copy, an unresolved V gene accounts for under half, and the cause of the remainder is not known. Counted in this sample were some 59,000 clones; 75% to 90% of them appeared once. More than 1.5% of the sample goes to the ten largest clones. The time point label, read with the paper, signifies: week 11, during vaccination. Each vaccine dose was 300 ug of a 20-mer mutant IDH1 peptide in Montanide, given subcutaneously with topical imiquimod. This material consisted of PBMCs, taken from a glioma patient whose treatment included an IDH1 peptide vaccine. The origin of the receptors is a man aged 40-50 years with glioma.

This chain joins TRBV10-1 and TRBJ1-5; D is unclear. Trimming cost V 5 bases and J 7 bases, with 12 bases left between them. The CDR3 has 13 amino acids. CDR1 is WNHNN, CDR2 SYGVQD, per germline (reference sequence). DNA of the CDR3: TGCGCCAGCAGTCAGGCCTCCGGGCAGCCCCAGCATTTT. This translates into CASSQASGQPQHF.

This clone was seen only a few times. V and J are TRBV5-4 and TRBJ2-1; TRBD2 agrees at 7 bases. Per germline, CDR1 SGHNT and CDR2 YYREEE (reference sequence). This CDR3 region has 15 residues. V lost 0 bases and J lost 2; bases outside the gene matches: 2. CDR3 in DNA: TGTGCCAGCAGCTTGGAGGCGGGGGCCTACAATGAGCAGTTCTTC. The encoded protein is CASSLEAGAYNEQFF.

The chain uses TRBV19 and TRBJ2-5; D is undetermined. V lost 4 bases and J 0 bases, leaving 15 bases between the germline ends. Germline CDR1 and CDR2: LNHDA and SQIVND (reference sequence). The CDR3 consists of 16 residues. The CDR3 region has the DNA TGTGCCAGTAGTAGTCCAGGTCGGGCGTACCAAGAGACCCAGTACTTC. As protein: CASSSPGRAYQETQYF.

This clone was seen a handful of times. The chain joins TRBV30 to TRBJ1-5, with TRBD1 as a possible D gene (5 bases). Trimming left V 1 base short and J 6 bases short, with 16 bases between. This CDR3 has 15 residues. Germline V gives CDR1 GTSNPN, CDR2 SVGIG (reference sequence). CDR3 residues: CAWSGTLPGGQPQHF. In nucleotides, the CDR3 is TGTGCCTGGAGTGGGACACTCCCCGGAGGTCAGCCCCAGCATTTT.

The rearrangement links TRBV18 to TRBJ1-5, with D unresolved. Germline values: CDR1 KGHSH, CDR2 LQKENI. V was shortened by 1 base and J by 4 bases, with 20 bases between the two germline ends. The CDR3 length is 18 residues. The DNA for the CDR3 is TGTGCCAGCTCACCACGGGCGCTTGATACGCATCTGAATCAGCCCCAGCATTTT. Encoded protein: CASSPRALDTHLNQPQHF.

In its sample, this clone was seen once. The chain combines TRBV5-1 with TRBJ2-3; D not resolved. The germline V gene encodes CDR1 SGHRS and CDR2 YFSETQ. Deletions cut 1 base from V and 0 bases from J, with 6 bases between. The CDR3 runs 14 residues. The CDR3 is CASSLLASTDTQYF. The CDR3 bases are TGCGCCAGCAGCTTGTTGGCTAGCACAGATACGCAGTATTTT.

The chain has TRBV9 and TRBJ2-5; TRBD2 agrees at 8 bases. The germline CDR1 and CDR2 sequences are SGDLS and YYNGEE. Trimming removed 0 bases from V and 4 bases from J; junction bases left unmatched: 5. The CDR3 is made up of 15 amino acids. CDR3 DNA: TGTGCCAGCAGCGTAGCGGGGGGGGCCGGAGAGACCCAGTACTTC. It specifies CASSVAGGAGETQYF.

The CDR3 coding sequence is TGTGCCAGCAGCTTCATAAACTATGGCTACACCTTC. This gives the protein CASSFINYGYTF. J is TRBJ1-2 and V is TRBV5-6, with D uncertain. In germline, CDR1 is SGHDT, CDR2 YYEEEE. V was pared by 2 bases and J by 2 bases, with 4 bases between. The CDR3 length is 12 residues.

This chain links TRBV6-1 with TRBJ2-2; D gene unclear. The CDR3 consists of 14 residues. Trimming cost V 6 bases and J 1 base, with 9 bases left between them. CDR1 and CDR2 from the germline V gene are MNHNS and SASEGT. The CDR3 loop reads CASRSSQNTGELFF. DNA of the CDR3: TGTGCCAGCAGGTCTTCCCAGAACACCGGGGAGCTGTTTTTT.

The rearrangement links TRBV19 to TRBJ1-2; tentatively, D is TRBD1 (6 bases). The CDR3 has 14 amino acids. Germline assignment: CDR1 LNHDA and CDR2 SQIVND (reference sequence). The V end was cut by 4 bases, the J end by 4 bases, with 13 bases between. The CDR3 DNA follows: TGTGCCAGTAGTACACAGGGAATTAGCTATGGCTACACCTTC. Protein sequence: CASSTQGISYGYTF. Full variable domain (rest looked up from reference TRBV19 and TRBJ1-2): DGGITQSPKYLFRKEGQNVTLSCEQNLNHDAMYWYRQDPGQGLRLIYYSQIVNDFQKGDIAEGYSVSREKKESFPLTVTSAQKNPTAFYLCASSTQGISYGYTFGSGTRLTVV.

The J gene is TRBJ2-2, the V gene TRBV7-7; D call uncertain. The CDR3 sequence is 13 residues long. V lost 1 base to trimming and J lost 8 bases, with 8 bases between them. CDR1 and CDR2 from the germline V gene are SSHAT and FNYEAQ (reference sequence). CDR3 bases: TGTGCCAGCAGCTTAGTCGAGGCGGGGGAGCTGTTTTTT. The encoded protein is CASSLVEAGELFF. The entire variable domain, with the rest obtained from reference TRBV7-7 and TRBJ2-2, is as follows: GAGVSQSPRYKVTKRGQDVTLRCDPISSHATLYWYQQALGQGPEFLTYFNYEAQPDKSGLPSDRFSAERPEGSISTLTIQRTEQRDSAMYRCASSLVEAGELFFGEGSRLTVL.

The rearrangement joins TRBV10-3 to TRBJ1-2, with 9 bases identical to TRBD1. The CDR3 spans 14 residues. Germline trimming cut 6 bases from V and 5 bases from J; bases unmatched to any gene: 7. Germline assignment: CDR1 ENHRY and CDR2 SYGVKD. The CDR3: CAIRLGTGMYGYTF. CDR3 nucleotide sequence: TGTGCCATCAGACTTGGGACAGGGATGTATGGCTACACCTTC.

The V call is TRBV6-5, the J call TRBJ2-3; D might be TRBD2 (6 bases). Trimming pared 7 bases from V and 7 bases from J, leaving 9 bases between. Germline V CDR1 and CDR2: MNHEY, SVGAGI. The CDR3 is made up of 11 amino acids. For the CDR3, the DNA is TGTGCCAGCATGCGGGGACATACGCAGTATTTT. Its protein is CASMRGHTQYF.

The V and J genes are TRBV5-1 and TRBJ2-5, with 7 bases aligning to TRBD1. This CDR3 is built from 13 residues. Unmatched junction bases numbered 3, after V lost 5 bases and J lost 2 bases. The germline gives CDR1 SGHRS, CDR2 YFSETQ. This CDR3 is CASSRDSQETQYF. Written as DNA, the CDR3 is TGCGCCAGCAGTAGGGACAGTCAAGAGACCCAGTACTTC. The whole variable domain, filled in from reference TRBV5-1 and TRBJ2-5, reads KAGVTQTPRYLIKTRGQQVTLSCSPISGHRSVSWYQQTPGQGLQFLFEYFSETQRNKGNFPGRFSGRQFSNSRSEMNVSTLELGDSALYLCASSRDSQETQYFGPGTRLLVL.

The gene calls are TRBV21-1 and TRBJ1-5. TRBV21-1 is a recognized pseudogene. The CDR3 sequence is 11 residues long. The CDR3 sequence: CASSKKTPQHF. The CDR3, as DNA: TGTGCCAGCAGCAAAAAGACGCCCCAGCATTTT.

The chain couples TRBV5-1 to TRBJ1-2, with TRBD1 matching 7 bases. Germline-derived CDR1 and CDR2 are SGHRS and YFSETQ. After removal of 4 bases from V and 3 bases from J, the junction contained 6 bases not matched to a gene. This CDR3 spans 14 amino acids. CDR3 region: CASSLRGQDYGYTF. The CDR3 nucleotides are TGCGCCAGCAGCCTAAGGGGGCAAGACTATGGCTACACCTTC.

This chain links TRBV19 with TRBJ2-7; TRBD2 aligns across 8 bases. Trimming cost V 5 bases and J 2 bases; bases outside gene matches: 5. Germline V gene sequence: CDR1 LNHDA, CDR2 SQIVND (reference sequence). There are 14 residues in the CDR3. The CDR3 DNA reads TGTGCCAGTAGTCCCCAGACTAGCGCCTACGAGCAGTACTTC. Its protein is CASSPQTSAYEQYF.

The chain employs TRBV29-1 and TRBJ1-5; weak D call: TRBD1 (5 bases). Trimming took 6 bases from V and 0 from J, leaving 15 bases between them. The CDR3 consists of 15 residues. Germline lookup yields CDR1 SQVTM and CDR2 ANQGSEA. The DNA of the CDR3 is TGCAGCGTCATGTTTGGGGGGGTTAGCAATCAGCCCCAGCATTTT. Translation: CSVMFGGVSNQPQHF.

The rearrangement joins TRBV11-2 to TRBJ2-7; 8 bases are a match to TRBD2. This CDR3 is 16 amino acids long. J was trimmed by 1 base and V by 2 bases; bases with no gene match: 7. CDR1 and CDR2 (germline): SGHAT, FQNNGV. The CDR3 region is CASSLPSGTRSYEQYF. The CDR3 nucleotides are TGTGCCAGCAGCTTACCTTCCGGGACTAGATCCTACGAGCAGTACTTC.

This clone was found once. The chain couples TRBV5-4 to TRBJ2-5; 10 bases match TRBD2. CDR1 is SGHNT and CDR2 is YYREEE in the germline V gene (reference sequence). The trim removed 0 bases at V and 5 bases at J, leaving 7 bases unmatched. This CDR3 region has 16 residues. The CDR3 sequence is CASSLGGAGGHETQYF. The CDR3 DNA is TGTGCCAGCAGCTTGGGTGGAGCGGGGGGGCACGAGACCCAGTACTTC.

This clone was counted a single time. This sequence joins TRBV7-2 and TRBJ1-1; 10 bases agree with TRBD1. There are 14 residues in the CDR3. Germline assignment: CDR1 SGHTA and CDR2 FQGNSA. With V trimmed by 5 bases and J by 5 bases, 5 bases remained unmatched. The CDR3 spells CASSRDRGQTEAFF. The CDR3 nucleotides are TGTGCCAGCAGCCGGGACAGGGGCCAGACTGAAGCTTTCTTT.

The DNA for the CDR3 is TGTGCCAGCAGCTATCCCTTAGGGGGCTACACCTTC. Translated: CASSYPLGGYTF. The chain uses TRBV5-4 and TRBJ1-2; D unresolved. The CDR3 runs 12 residues. V lost 3 bases and J 8 bases, leaving 11 bases between the germline ends. Germline V gives CDR1 SGHNT, CDR2 YYREEE (reference sequence).

The V call is TRBV10-2, the J call TRBJ1-2; D is undetermined. The CDR3 is 13 amino acids. Trimming pared 6 bases from V and 2 bases from J, leaving 10 bases between. The germline V gene has CDR1 WSHSY and CDR2 SAAADI. CDR3 sequence: CASSPDGNYGYTF. In DNA, the CDR3 is TGCGCCAGCAGCCCGGACGGAAACTATGGCTACACCTTC.